The sequence of this TCR beta chain was determined in a study of T-cell reconstitution after alpha-beta-depleted transplantation in children. TCRbeta library construction was performed incorporating unique molecular identifiers. TCRdb itself ran the PCR reads through MiXCR, one entry per CDR3 protein. The sample holds approximately 1,000,000 distinct CDR3 sequences, roughly 29% seen once. This clonotype came up once. Its antigen is still unknown. Overall study findings and caveats: Most T-cell counts and diversity one year after the transplant came from T cells that were newly produced. Some patients showed high day-60 TCRbeta diversity, which derived from surviving recipient T cells and thymic progenitors. Several hundred expanded graft clones reportedly were the source of alpha-beta T cells about two months after transplant.

The sequencing used PBMCs, mostly from graft donor cells, collected 360 days after TCRalphabeta/CD19-depleted stem cell transplant. The sequence was collected from a boy under two years old who had a stem cell transplant for SCID, so the T cells may come from the graft donor.

The CDR3 loop is CASSGDLPSAKNIQYF. The CDR3 nucleotides read TGTGCCAGCAGTGGGGACCTCCCATCAGCCAAAAACATTCAGTACTTC. This chain joins TRBV2 and TRBJ2-4; possibly TRBD1 or TRBD2 for D (5 bases each). Germline V gene lookup returns CDR1 SNHLY and CDR2 FYNNEI. V was pared by 4 bases and J by 0 bases, with 13 bases between. CDR3 length equals 16 residues.